This TCR beta chain is drawn from a study of sequential checkpoint blockade in melanoma. Study information: Arm A got nivolumab then ipilimumab; arm B the reverse, 1:1.

The method was immunoSEQ multiplex PCR; TCRdb's version includes in-frame clones alone and lacks a portion of them. This table has under 15,000 clones, more than 75% appearing once. Regarding treatment: randomized to nivolumab then ipilimumab (arm A) or the reverse (arm B). From thawed PBMCs, live CD3+CD8+ cells negative for CD19 and CD56 were sorted. This clone was detected only a few times. The CDR3 runs 15 residues. V lost 6 bases, J lost 4 bases, and 18 bases lay in between. CDR1 and CDR2 (germline): MNHEY, SMNVEV (reference sequence). The sample in question was CD8+ T cells sorted from blood (inferred from file names), obtained from a patient given nivolumab and ipilimumab in sequence. The genes are TRBV27 and TRBJ1-2, with a tentative D call TRBD1 (5 bases). This sequence was found in a human donor with melanoma. CDR3 nucleotides: TGTGCCAGCAGGCCCGGCGGGGGACCATCCTATGGCTACACCTTC. As protein: CASRPGGGPSYGYTF.